These T cell receptor beta chains were read from a single sample in a study of blood T cell repertoires in COVID-19. Profiled with immunoSEQ multiplex PCR; TCRdb holds only in-frame clones, not every one. This table holds 90,000 to 150,000 clones, roughly 76% found once. The sequencing sample was made of peripheral blood. The receptors originated from a human donor in a cohort sampled during active COVID-19. Both conserved end residues are part of each CDR3. The D gene is left open where the match is weak. The listing skips clone size in some rows; elsewhere it reads once, few, many or a size class.

TRBV6-2/TRBV6-3	TRBJ2-1	NA	few	11	TGTGCCAGCAGTTACGGCCCAGAGCAGTTCTTC	CASSYGPEQFF
TRBV5-5	TRBJ2-7	NA	NA	15	TGTGCCAGCAGCTTGGCCGGGGGGCCCACCTACGAGCAGTACTTC	CASSLAGGPTYEQYF
TRBV21-1	TRBJ2-7	NA	NA	15	TGTGCCAGCAGCAAAGCCCGGGACAGCTCCTACGAGCAGTACTTC	CASSKARDSSYEQYF
TRBV29-1	TRBJ2-2	NA	NA	15	TGCAGCGTTGAAGTCTCTAGTACGAACACCGGGGAGCTGTTTTTT	CSVEVSSTNTGELFF
TRBV6-6	TRBJ2-7	TRBD2	NA	15	TGTGCCAGCAGGGTCGCTAGCGGGAGGGCTTACGAGCAGTACTTC	CASRVASGRAYEQYF
TRBV29-1	TRBJ2-7	NA	NA	14	TGCAGCGTACAGACCCTAACAGACGCCTACGAGCAGTACTTC	CSVQTLTDAYEQYF
TRBV9	TRBJ2-1	NA	NA	16	TGTGCCAGCAGCGTAGCCCGTGGGGGCGCCTACAATGAGCAGTTCTTC	CASSVARGGAYNEQFF
TRBV6-2/TRBV6-3	TRBJ2-1	TRBD1	once	12	TGTGCCAGCAGGTACCTAACAGGGGGACAGTTCTTC	CASRYLTGGQFF
TRBV6-5	TRBJ1-3	TRBD1	NA	13	TGTGCCACTTCGGACAGGGCCGGAAACACCATATATTTT	CATSDRAGNTIYF
TRBV7-9	TRBJ2-1	TRBD1	NA	19	TGTGCCAGCAGCTTAGTCAGGGGGCGAACGCAGACTTATCACGATGAGCAGTTCTTC	CASSLVRGRTQTYHDEQFF
TRBV11-3	TRBJ2-7	NA	NA	11	TGTGCCAGCAGCCAGTCCTACGAGCAGTACTTC	CASSQSYEQYF
TRBV27	TRBJ1-2	NA	NA	13	TGTGCCAGCAGTTTTGGGCAGGGATATGGCTACACCTTC	CASSFGQGYGYTF
TRBV5-1	TRBJ2-7	TRBD1	NA	14	TGCGCCAGCAGCTCCTGGGACAGGACCTACGAGCAGTACTTC	CASSSWDRTYEQYF
TRBV24-1	TRBJ2-3	TRBD2	NA	17	TGTGCCACCAGTGATCAAGGGGGTAGCGGGATCGTGAATACGCAGTATTTT	CATSDQGGSGIVNTQYF
TRBV28	TRBJ2-7	TRBD1	once	14	TGTGCCAGCAGAGGGACAGGGGGCTTGTACGAGCAGTACTTC	CASRGTGGLYEQYF
TRBV5-5	TRBJ1-1	NA	NA	14	TGTGCCAGCAGCTCGACAGTTTCGAACACTGAAGCTTTCTTT	CASSSTVSNTEAFF
TRBV3-1/TRBV3-2	TRBJ1-3	NA	NA	15	TGTGCCAGCAGCCTGGGGGGGTGGTATGGAAACACCATATATTTT	CASSLGGWYGNTIYF
TRBV6-6	TRBJ1-1	NA	once	14	TGTGCCAGCAGTTACGGGGGGAAAAACACTGAAGCTTTCTTT	CASSYGGKNTEAFF
TRBV7-2	TRBJ2-7	TRBD2	once	15	TGTGCCAGCAGCCGCGAAGCGGGAGGGCCCTACGAGCAGTACTTC	CASSREAGGPYEQYF
TRBV7-9	TRBJ2-6	NA	NA	17	TGTGCCAGCAGCTTCGAAGGTCGACACTCTGGGGCCAACGTCCTGACTTTC	CASSFEGRHSGANVLTF
TRBV7-9	TRBJ2-7	NA	NA	14	TGTGCCAGCAGCTTAGGTTCAGGATTGTACGAGCAGTACTTC	CASSLGSGLYEQYF
TRBV30	TRBJ1-3	NA	once	14	TGTGCCTGGAGGACTCAGGGCTCCGGAAACACCATATATTTT	CAWRTQGSGNTIYF
TRBV5-8	TRBJ1-1	NA	NA	13	TGTGCCAGCAGCTTTCTACATGGGGGCGAAGCTTTCTTT	CASSFLHGGEAFF
TRBV7-2	TRBJ2-7	NA	NA	15	TGTGCCAGCAGCTTCCTGGATAGCGGAGCCTACGAGCAGTACTTC	CASSFLDSGAYEQYF
TRBV14	TRBJ2-7	NA	NA	15	TGTGCCAGCAGCCAAGAAGTGGGACTCGGCTACGAGCAGTACTTC	CASSQEVGLGYEQYF
TRBV11-2	TRBJ2-1	TRBD1	few	16	TGTGCCAGCAGCAAGGGACAGGGGGCAGTAAGCAATGAGCAGTTCTTC	CASSKGQGAVSNEQFF
TRBV12-3/TRBV12-4	TRBJ2-1	NA	NA	11	TGTGCCAGCAGCCCCGTCTATGAGCAGTTCTTC	CASSPVYEQFF